A single sample is the source of the 25 T cell receptor beta chains below, sequenced in a study of cytomegalovirus exposure and HLA in healthy donors (dated by TCRdb to 2017 to 2019). Library creation used the immunoSEQ multiplex PCR assay. The multiplex PCR relied on a mix of 60 forward primers for TCR Vbeta segments and 13 reverse primers for TCR Jbeta segments. What TCRdb holds here is the immuneACCESS table cut down to in-frame rearrangements. Part of the clones is not present; checked against another copy, under half of the missing clones reflect an unresolved V gene, and the others are unexplained. This sample holds roughly 150,000 clones; 85% were observed only once. The ten largest clonotypes hold 1% of the sample. The specimen sequenced was PBMCs. Receptors were obtained from a boy aged 2 to 9 in good health and CMV-seronegative.

The chain is built from TRBV25-1 and TRBJ2-3; 9 bases are a match to TRBD2. Germline lookup yields CDR1 MGHDK and CDR2 SYGVNS. The CDR3 is made up of 15 amino acids. The J segment lost 5 bases and the V segment lost 2 bases, leaving 5 bases of the junction unmatched. In DNA form, the CDR3 reads TGTGCCAGCAGTGAAAAAGCGGGAGGAGGAGATACGCAGTATTTT. Its protein is CASSEKAGGGDTQYF.

This chain links TRBV2 with TRBJ1-3; unclear D gene. The germline V gene has CDR1 SNHLY and CDR2 FYNNEI. The CDR3 extends over 14 amino acids. Trimming stripped 4 bases from V and 2 bases from J, with 9 bases between. For the CDR3, the DNA is TGTGCCAGCAGTGTAAGGAGGGCTGGAAACACCATATATTTT. The encoded protein is CASSVRRAGNTIYF.

The chain combines TRBV19 with TRBJ1-5, with D unresolved. This CDR3 has 11 amino acids. V dropped 5 bases and J dropped 12 bases, with 11 bases sitting between them. Germline values: CDR1 LNHDA, CDR2 SQIVND (reference sequence). CDR3 loop: CASSFSKLQHF. In nucleotides, the CDR3 is TGTGCCAGTAGTTTCTCCAAGCTCCAGCATTTT.

The chain carries TRBV28 and TRBJ2-1; D possibly corresponds to TRBD2 (5 bases). The V gene lost 2 bases and the J gene lost 10 bases, with 15 bases spanning the gap. CDR1 is MDHEN and CDR2 is SYDVKM in the germline V gene. The length of the CDR3 is 14 residues. This CDR3 reads CASSLDAGLLEQFF. DNA of the CDR3: TGTGCCAGCAGTTTAGACGCCGGACTTTTAGAGCAGTTCTTC.

The chain has TRBV5-4 and TRBJ2-5; D possibly corresponds to TRBD2 (6 bases). CDR3 length equals 18 residues. Deletions cut 3 bases from V and 1 base from J, with 22 bases between. The germline gives CDR1 SGHNT, CDR2 YYREEE (reference sequence). CDR3 nucleotide sequence: TGTGCCAGCAGCTGGCGGGGTACAAGTTTAAGGGTCCAAGAGACCCAGTACTTC. Residues: CASSWRGTSLRVQETQYF.

The CDR3 DNA is TGTGCCAGCAGTGAACAGGGGGCCAACGAGCAGTACGTC. This codes for CASSEQGANEQYV. The rearrangement joins TRBV6-1 to TRBJ2-7; the match to TRBD1 covers 8 bases. The germline V gene has CDR1 MNHNS and CDR2 SASEGT. The CDR3 is 13 residues long. The V segment lost 2 bases and the J segment 5 bases; nucleotides outside the gene matches: 2.

The rearrangement joins TRBV5-6 to TRBJ1-1; 7 bases are a match to TRBD1. Germline V gene data show CDR1 as SGHDT and CDR2 as YYEEEE. Trimming removed 4 bases from V and 5 bases from J; junction bases left unmatched: 8. The CDR3 covers 14 residues. Here the CDR3 reads CASSAIQGRTEAFF. The DNA of the CDR3 is TGTGCCAGCAGCGCGATACAGGGGAGGACTGAAGCTTTCTTT.

The chain couples TRBV5-1 to TRBJ2-7; 7 nucleotides line up with TRBD2. With V trimmed by 0 bases and J by 6 bases, 6 bases remained unmatched. Looked up from germline, CDR1 is SGHRS and CDR2 is YFSETQ. The CDR3 has 14 residues. The DNA for the CDR3 is TGCGCCAGCAGCTTGGAGACTAGCCTTGGCGAGCAGTACTTC. Its protein product is CASSLETSLGEQYF.

The count of this clone is one. The chain combines TRBV10-2 with TRBJ2-7; D uncertain. Trimming shortened V by 2 bases and J by 5 bases, and 4 bases separated the two germline ends. The V gene's germline CDR1 is WSHSY and CDR2 SAAADI. The CDR3 extends over 11 amino acids. In nucleotides, the CDR3 is TGCGCCAGCAGTGAGGGGCACGAGCAGTACGTC. Protein sequence: CASSEGHEQYV.

The V and J genes are TRBV2 and TRBJ2-3, with D maybe TRBD1 (5 bases). Looked up from germline, CDR1 is SNHLY and CDR2 is FYNNEI. This CDR3 region has 14 residues. Trimming shortened V by 3 bases and J by 2 bases, and 9 bases separated the two germline ends. The CDR3 nucleotides read TGTGCCAGCAGTGACAGGACACACACAGATACGCAGTATTTT. This encodes CASSDRTHTDTQYF.

This clone has a handful of counts. The gene calls are TRBV7-2 and TRBJ2-7, with 8 bases that match TRBD2. V was clipped by 4 bases and J by 3 bases; unmatched bases: 2. Germline CDR1 and CDR2: SGHTA and FQGNSA. This CDR3 is 13 amino acids long. In DNA form, the CDR3 reads TGTGCCAGCAGCTCGGGGGGGGTCTACGAGCAGTACGTC. This gives the protein CASSSGGVYEQYV.

The V gene is TRBV19, the J gene TRBJ2-5, with a possible D match to TRBD1 (8 bases). Trimming stripped 5 bases from V and 9 bases from J, with 19 bases between. The germline V gene has CDR1 LNHDA and CDR2 SQIVND (reference sequence). The CDR3 length is 14 residues. This CDR3 reads CASSVTGGVRAQYF. DNA for the CDR3: TGTGCCAGTAGTGTCACAGGGGGGGTTCGAGCCCAGTACTTC. Full variable domain (rest looked up from reference TRBV19 and TRBJ2-5): DGGITQSPKYLFRKEGQNVTLSCEQNLNHDAMYWYRQDPGQGLRLIYYSQIVNDFQKGDIAEGYSVSREKKESFPLTVTSAQKNPTAFYLCASSVTGGVRAQYFGPGTRLLVL.

Here the CDR3 reads CAISEQETLWDRKEQYF. Here the CDR3 DNA reads TGTGCCATCAGTGAGCAAGAAACGTTATGGGACAGGAAAGAGCAGTACTTC. This chain connects TRBV10-3 to TRBJ2-7, with 8 bases lining up with TRBD1. CDR1 is ENHRY and CDR2 is SYGVKD in the germline V gene. The CDR3 runs 17 residues. Trimming removed 2 bases from V and 7 bases from J; junction bases left unmatched: 16.

The chain couples TRBV6-1 to TRBJ2-7; TRBD2 is a possible D gene (6 bases). Trimming took 5 bases from V and 6 from J, leaving 8 bases between them. CDR1 is MNHNS and CDR2 is SASEGT in the germline V gene. CDR3 length: 11 residues. CDR3 DNA: TGTGCCAGCAGTCAGGGAGGCGAGCAGTACTTC. It is translated as CASSQGGEQYF.

The V gene is TRBV5-1, the J gene TRBJ1-2, with unresolved D. CDR3 length equals 14 residues. With 6 bases removed from V and 4 bases from J, the gap between germline ends came to 16 bases. The germline V gene has CDR1 SGHRS and CDR2 YFSETQ. In nucleotides, the CDR3 is TGCGCCAGCAATGGGCCGGGGTTGGGCTATGGCTACACCTTC. Protein product: CASNGPGLGYGYTF. Combining the CDR3 with reference TRBV5-1 and TRBJ1-2 gives the whole variable domain KAGVTQTPRYLIKTRGQQVTLSCSPISGHRSVSWYQQTPGQGLQFLFEYFSETQRNKGNFPGRFSGRQFSNSRSEMNVSTLELGDSALYLCASNGPGLGYGYTFGSGTRLTVV.

This chain connects TRBV4-1 to TRBJ1-2; no firm D call. The germline V gene encodes CDR1 MGHRA and CDR2 YSYEKL. The germline V and J ends were trimmed by 1 base and 0 bases, with 6 bases remaining between them. The CDR3 length is 14 residues. CDR3 sequence reads: CASSQATANYGYTF. CDR3 sequence (DNA): TGCGCCAGCAGCCAAGCCACGGCTAACTATGGCTACACCTTC.

This chain links TRBV4-2 with TRBJ2-1, with 9 bases lining up with TRBD2. The CDR3 sequence is 16 residues long. CDR1 and CDR2 from the germline V gene are LGHNA and YNFKEQ. The ends lost 1 base at V and 10 bases at J; junction bases unmatched: 11. CDR3 DNA sequence: TGTGCCAGCAGCCAAGTCGTCCTAGCGGGAACGGGCGAGCAGTTCTTC. It yields the protein CASSQVVLAGTGEQFF.

This clone was detected once. The J gene is TRBJ1-2, the V gene TRBV5-1; TRBD1 agrees at 9 bases. The CDR3 has 14 amino acids. The junction had 8 bases not matched to a gene; V was cut back by 4 bases and J by 7 bases. Looked up from germline, CDR1 is SGHRS and CDR2 is YFSETQ. The CDR3: CASSRGQGGSGYTF. CDR3 coding DNA: TGCGCCAGCAGCCGGGGACAGGGAGGTAGTGGCTACACCTTC. The complete variable domain, with remaining parts taken from reference TRBV5-1 and TRBJ1-2, reads KAGVTQTPRYLIKTRGQQVTLSCSPISGHRSVSWYQQTPGQGLQFLFEYFSETQRNKGNFPGRFSGRQFSNSRSEMNVSTLELGDSALYLCASSRGQGGSGYTFGSGTRLTVV.

The rearrangement joins TRBV28 to TRBJ2-3; 9 nucleotides line up with TRBD1. J gave up 1 base and V 6 bases, and 8 bases lay outside the gene matches. Germline CDR1 is MDHEN and CDR2 is SYDVKM. This CDR3 region has 16 residues. CDR3 bases: TGTGCCAGCAGCCCGGGGACAGGGTTGGGCACAGATACGCAGTATTTT. It specifies CASSPGTGLGTDTQYF.

The J gene is TRBJ1-4, the V gene TRBV6-1, with a weak D call TRBD1 (6 bases). The CDR3 covers 15 residues. V gave up 6 bases and J gave up 3 bases, with 14 bases separating them. Germline-derived CDR1 and CDR2 are MNHNS and SASEGT. The CDR3 loop is CASRILQGPNEKLFF. The CDR3 coding sequence is TGTGCCAGCAGAATTTTACAGGGCCCTAATGAAAAACTGTTTTTT.

This clone appeared once. The chain joins TRBV5-5 to TRBJ1-2; TRBD1 is a possible D gene (5 bases). From germline, CDR1 is SGHKS and CDR2 YYEKEE (reference sequence). The CDR3 has 15 residues. V lost 5 bases, J lost 4 bases, and 18 bases lay in between. CDR3 sequence: CASSSSERQGYGYTF. CDR3 coding DNA: TGTGCCAGCAGTTCCTCGGAGAGGCAGGGCTATGGCTACACCTTC.

In its sample, this clone was seen once. The chain recombines TRBV28 with TRBJ1-4; D is unresolved. Trimming took off 6 bases at V and 7 bases at J, with 9 bases between the two ends. The germline V gene has CDR1 MDHEN and CDR2 SYDVKM. The CDR3 has 12 residues. For the CDR3, the DNA is TGTGCCAGCAGCTCTAACGTTGAAAAACTGTTTTTT. It translates to CASSSNVEKLFF.

The rearrangement uses TRBV5-4 and TRBJ2-3, with 12 bases matching TRBD2. There are 14 residues in the CDR3. Germline CDR1 and CDR2: SGHNT and YYREEE (reference sequence). V was clipped by 10 bases and J by 3 bases; unmatched bases: 6. CDR3 DNA: TGTGCCGGACAACTAGCGGGGGGAACAGATACGCAGTATTTT. It translates to CAGQLAGGTDTQYF.

J is TRBJ2-5 and V is TRBV2, with TRBD1 as a possible D gene (6 bases). The assigned J gene may be wrong: the sequence end matches TRBJ2-7 better. CDR1 and CDR2 from the germline V gene are SNHLY and FYNNEI. CDR3 length: 13 residues. The CDR3 nucleotides are TGTGCCAGCAGTGCAGGACAGAAATACGAGCAGTACTTC. Translating it yields CASSAGQKYEQYF.

The rearrangement uses TRBV5-1 and TRBJ1-5; D is unclear. The CDR3 spans 13 residues. Germline V gene sequence: CDR1 SGHRS, CDR2 YFSETQ. Between the trimmed V and J ends, which lost 4 bases and 4 bases, there was a span of 9 bases. CDR3 amino acids: CASSTDPNQPQHF. The DNA of the CDR3 is TGCGCCAGCAGCACAGATCCTAATCAGCCCCAGCATTTT.